A single sample is the source of the 12 T cell receptor beta chains below, sequenced in a study of T-cell memory formation after mild COVID-19. TCRdb reanalysed the 5' RACE reads using MiXCR and keeps one entry per CDR3 protein. The sample records around 420,000 distinct CDR3 sequences, 24% being singletons. The material sequenced was PBMCs or a T cell subset sorted from them (not recorded which). These receptors were obtained from an adult woman who had mild COVID-19 (a few samples of this study predate the infection). Cell type and time point are not known.

V is TRBV7-3 and J is TRBJ2-3; the match to TRBD1 covers 8 bases. CDR1 SGHTA and CDR2 FQGTGA come from the germline V gene. The CDR3 is 16 residues long. J was trimmed by 8 bases and V by 5 bases; bases with no gene match: 15. CDR3 coding DNA: TGTGCCAGCAGCCCCATGGGACAGGCGGTTTTTGGTACGCAGTATTTT. It codes for CASSPMGQAVFGTQYF.

The chain recombines TRBV15 with TRBJ2-7, with unresolved D. Deletions cut 0 bases from V and 3 bases from J, with 12 bases between. The germline V gene encodes CDR1 LNHNV and CDR2 YYDKDF (reference sequence). This CDR3 comprises 15 residues. The CDR3 here is CATSRERTINYEQYF. The CDR3 DNA reads as TGTGCCACCAGCAGAGAGAGAACGATCAACTACGAGCAGTACTTC.

The table lists this clonotype with a few counts. The chain employs TRBV6-6 and TRBJ1-1; D not certain. The germline gives CDR1 MNHNY, CDR2 SVGAGI (reference sequence). Trimming pared 0 bases from V and 8 bases from J, leaving 10 bases between. The CDR3 totals 13 residues. CDR3 bases: TGTGCCAGCAGTTACTCAAAAAGAGAAGAAGCTTTCTTT. Protein product: CASSYSKREEAFF.

This clonotype was picked up a small number of times. V gene TRBV7-9 combines with J gene TRBJ1-2, with 9 bases fitting TRBD1. Germline loops: CDR1 SEHNR, CDR2 FQNEAQ (reference sequence). This CDR3 has 15 residues. Germline trimming cut 5 bases from V and 7 bases from J; bases unmatched to any gene: 11. The CDR3 sequence: CASSPVGQGLSGYTF. The CDR3 nucleotides read TGTGCCAGCAGCCCTGTCGGACAGGGGTTGAGTGGCTACACCTTC.

V gene TRBV3-1 combines with J gene TRBJ1-2, with D unclear. CDR1 is LGHDT, CDR2 YNNKEL, per germline (reference sequence). V was trimmed by 0 bases and J by 5 bases, leaving 7 bases between them. This CDR3 contains 13 residues. CDR3 loop: CASSQDTPYGYTF. CDR3 coding DNA: TGTGCCAGCAGCCAAGACACACCGTATGGCTACACCTTC. The full variable domain, rest sourced from reference TRBV3-1 and TRBJ1-2, is DTAVSQTPKYLVTQMGNDKSIKCEQNLGHDTMYWYKQDSKKFLKIMFSYNNKELIINETVPNRFSPKSPDKAHLNLHINSLELGDSAVYFCASSQDTPYGYTFGSGTRLTVV.

The chain combines TRBV4-3 with TRBJ2-7; 9 nucleotides agree with TRBD2. The CDR3 runs 16 residues. Trimming removed 0 bases from V and 5 bases from J; junction bases left unmatched: 8. Germline values: CDR1 LGHNA, CDR2 YSLEER. The CDR3 DNA reads TGCGCCAGCAGCCAAGATAGGGCGGGAGGGCCCCACGAGCAGTACTTC. It translates to CASSQDRAGGPHEQYF.

There are a few counts of this clonotype. CDR3 DNA sequence: TGCGCCAGCAGCTTGGATGGGGGGCCCACAGATACGCAGTATTTT. Its translation: CASSLDGGPTDTQYF. The rearrangement joins TRBV5-1 to TRBJ2-3, with D perhaps being TRBD1 or TRBD2 (6 bases each). The CDR3 has 15 residues. Germline CDR1 reads SGHRS; CDR2 reads YFSETQ. V was shortened by 0 bases and J by 2 bases, with 10 bases between the two germline ends.

This clonotype was seen only a few times. The chain links TRBV13 to TRBJ2-7; D not resolved. Trimming stripped 4 bases from V and 3 bases from J, with 13 bases between. From germline, CDR1 is PRHDT and CDR2 FYEKMQ (reference sequence). The CDR3 extends over 14 amino acids. The CDR3 loop reads CASSSDLGHYEQYF. The CDR3 nucleotides are TGTGCCAGCAGCTCGGACCTCGGGCACTACGAGCAGTACTTC.

This clonotype was found a few times. This chain uses TRBV7-2 with TRBJ2-7, with no clear D. V was clipped by 2 bases and J by 6 bases, with 14 bases between them. Germline loops: CDR1 SGHTA, CDR2 FQGNSA. CDR3 size: 14 residues. The CDR3 DNA is TGTGCCAGCAGCTTAACCCCCCAGCTTAGCGAGCAGTACTTC. Translated, it gives CASSLTPQLSEQYF.

In this sample, this clonotype turned up a few times. The rearrangement uses TRBV11-2 and TRBJ2-3, with D perhaps matching TRBD2 (6 bases). CDR3 length: 16 residues. V was clipped by 1 base and J by 1 base, with 12 bases between them. Germline CDR1 SGHAT, CDR2 FQNNGV. The DNA of the CDR3 is TGTGCCAGCAGCTTAGTCCCGGGGGAAGGCACAGATACGCAGTATTTT. Translating gives CASSLVPGEGTDTQYF.

The chain uses TRBV7-9 and TRBJ2-5, with D possibly being TRBD2 (5 bases). The CDR3 is 13 amino acids. V was clipped by 7 bases and J by 2 bases, with 11 bases between them. Germline V gene sequence: CDR1 SEHNR, CDR2 FQNEAQ (reference sequence). The CDR3 nucleotides read TGTGCCAGCACCGACGGGAAACAAGAGACCCAGTACTTC. It yields the protein CASTDGKQETQYF.

V usage is TRBV3-1 and J usage is TRBJ2-1; 7 bases match TRBD2. Germline CDR1 and CDR2: LGHDT and YNNKEL (reference sequence). CDR3 length: 14 amino acids. Germline trimming cut 5 bases from V and 8 bases from J; bases unmatched to any gene: 9. The CDR3 DNA reads as TGTGCCAGCAGCGATAGCGGGTCGTGGGATGAGCAGTTCTTC. Residues: CASSDSGSWDEQFF.